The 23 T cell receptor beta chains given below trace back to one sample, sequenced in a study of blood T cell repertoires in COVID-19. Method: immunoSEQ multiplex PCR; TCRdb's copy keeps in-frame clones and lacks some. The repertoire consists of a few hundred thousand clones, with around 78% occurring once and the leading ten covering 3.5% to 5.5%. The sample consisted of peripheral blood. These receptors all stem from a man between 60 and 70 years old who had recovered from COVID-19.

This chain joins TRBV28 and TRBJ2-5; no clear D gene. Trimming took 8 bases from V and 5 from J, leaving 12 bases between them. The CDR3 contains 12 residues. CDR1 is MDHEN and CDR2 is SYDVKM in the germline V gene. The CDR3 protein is CASRNFGETQYF. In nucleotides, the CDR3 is TGTGCCAGCCGAAACTTCGGTGAGACCCAGTACTTC. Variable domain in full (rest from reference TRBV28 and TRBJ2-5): DVKVTQSSRYLVKRTGEKVFLECVQDMDHENMFWYRQDPGLGLRLIYFSYDVKMKEKGDIPEGYSVSREKKERFSLILESASTNQTSMYLCASRNFGETQYFGPGTRLLVL.

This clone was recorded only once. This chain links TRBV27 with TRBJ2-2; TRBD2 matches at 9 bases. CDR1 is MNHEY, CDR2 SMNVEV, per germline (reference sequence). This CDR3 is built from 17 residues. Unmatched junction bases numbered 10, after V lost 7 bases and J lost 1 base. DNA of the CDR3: TGTGCCAGCATGGGCGGGAGGGAAAGGAAGAACACCGGGGAGCTGTTTTTT. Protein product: CASMGGRERKNTGELFF.

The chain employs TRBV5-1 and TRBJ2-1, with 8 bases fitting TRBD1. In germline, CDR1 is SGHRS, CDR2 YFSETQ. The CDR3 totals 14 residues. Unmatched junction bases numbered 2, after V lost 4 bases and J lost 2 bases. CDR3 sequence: CASSGQGPYNEQFF. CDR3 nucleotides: TGCGCCAGCAGCGGACAGGGACCCTACAATGAGCAGTTCTTC.

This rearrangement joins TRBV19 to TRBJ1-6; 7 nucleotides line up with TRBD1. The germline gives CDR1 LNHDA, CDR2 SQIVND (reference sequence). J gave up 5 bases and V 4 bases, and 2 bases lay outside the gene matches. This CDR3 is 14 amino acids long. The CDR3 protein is CASSRTGDNSPLHF. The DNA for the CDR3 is TGTGCCAGTAGTAGGACAGGAGATAATTCACCCCTCCACTTT. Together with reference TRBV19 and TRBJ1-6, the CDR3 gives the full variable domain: DGGITQSPKYLFRKEGQNVTLSCEQNLNHDAMYWYRQDPGQGLRLIYYSQIVNDFQKGDIAEGYSVSREKKESFPLTVTSAQKNPTAFYLCASSRTGDNSPLHFGNGTRLTVT.

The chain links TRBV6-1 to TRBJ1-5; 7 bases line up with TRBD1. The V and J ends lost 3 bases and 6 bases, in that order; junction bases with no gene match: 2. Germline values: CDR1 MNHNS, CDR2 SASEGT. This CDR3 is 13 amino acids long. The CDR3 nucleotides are TGTGCCAGCAGTGAGCAGGGGGGTCAGCCCCAGCATTTT. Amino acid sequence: CASSEQGGQPQHF.

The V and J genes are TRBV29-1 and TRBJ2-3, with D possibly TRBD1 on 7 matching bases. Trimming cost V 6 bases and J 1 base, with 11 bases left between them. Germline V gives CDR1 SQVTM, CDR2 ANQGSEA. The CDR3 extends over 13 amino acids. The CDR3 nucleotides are TGCAGCGTGCGCAGGGGGGGCACAGATACGCAGTATTTT. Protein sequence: CSVRRGGTDTQYF.

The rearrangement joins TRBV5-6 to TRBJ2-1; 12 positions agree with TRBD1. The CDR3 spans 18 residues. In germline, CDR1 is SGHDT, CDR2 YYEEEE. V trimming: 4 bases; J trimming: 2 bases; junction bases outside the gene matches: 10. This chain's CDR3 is CASSRDRGRPGAYNEQFF. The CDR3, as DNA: TGTGCCAGCAGCCGGGACAGGGGGCGGCCGGGAGCCTACAATGAGCAGTTCTTC.

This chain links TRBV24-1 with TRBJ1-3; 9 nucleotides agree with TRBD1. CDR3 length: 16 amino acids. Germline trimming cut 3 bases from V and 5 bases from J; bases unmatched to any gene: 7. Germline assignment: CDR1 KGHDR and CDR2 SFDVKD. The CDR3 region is CATSDATGTGRNTIYF. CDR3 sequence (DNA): TGTGCCACCAGTGATGCAACCGGGACAGGGAGAAACACCATATATTTT.

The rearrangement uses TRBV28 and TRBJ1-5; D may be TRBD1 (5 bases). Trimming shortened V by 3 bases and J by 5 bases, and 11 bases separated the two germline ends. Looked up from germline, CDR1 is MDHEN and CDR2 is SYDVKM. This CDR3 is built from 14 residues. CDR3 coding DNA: TGTGCCAGCAGTTTGGGGGGGACCCATCAGCCCCAGCATTTT. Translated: CASSLGGTHQPQHF.

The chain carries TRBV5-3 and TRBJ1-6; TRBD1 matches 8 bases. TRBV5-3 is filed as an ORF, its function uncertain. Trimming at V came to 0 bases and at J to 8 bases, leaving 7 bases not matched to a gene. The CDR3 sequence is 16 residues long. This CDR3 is CARSLAGGHLDSPLHF. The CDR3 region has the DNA TGTGCCAGAAGCTTGGCAGGGGGCCACCTGGATTCACCCCTCCACTTT.

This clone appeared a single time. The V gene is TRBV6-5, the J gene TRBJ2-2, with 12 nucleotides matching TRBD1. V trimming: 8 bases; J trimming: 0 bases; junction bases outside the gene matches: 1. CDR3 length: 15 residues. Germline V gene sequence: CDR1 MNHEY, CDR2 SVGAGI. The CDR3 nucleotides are TGTGCCAGCGGGACAGGGGGCTCGAACACCGGGGAGCTGTTTTTT. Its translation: CASGTGGSNTGELFF.

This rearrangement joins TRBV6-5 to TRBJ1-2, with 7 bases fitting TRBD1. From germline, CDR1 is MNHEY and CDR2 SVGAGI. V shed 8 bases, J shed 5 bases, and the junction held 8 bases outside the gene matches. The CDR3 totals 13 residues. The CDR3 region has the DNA TGTGCCAGCGGGTTTGACAGGGATTATGGCTACACCTTC. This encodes CASGFDRDYGYTF.

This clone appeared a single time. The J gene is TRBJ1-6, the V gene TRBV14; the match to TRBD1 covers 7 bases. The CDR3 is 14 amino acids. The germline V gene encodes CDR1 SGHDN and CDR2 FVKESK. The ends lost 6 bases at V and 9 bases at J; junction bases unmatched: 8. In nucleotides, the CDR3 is TGTGCCAGCAGTCCGACAGGGTTGGTTTCACCCCTCCACTTT. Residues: CASSPTGLVSPLHF.

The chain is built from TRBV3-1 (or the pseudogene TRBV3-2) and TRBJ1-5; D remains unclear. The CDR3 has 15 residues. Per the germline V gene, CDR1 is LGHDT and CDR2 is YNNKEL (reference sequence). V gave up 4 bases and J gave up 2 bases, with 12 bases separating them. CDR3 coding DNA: TGTGCCAGCAGCCGCACGCCCGGTGGCAATCAGCCCCAGCATTTT. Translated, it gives CASSRTPGGNQPQHF.

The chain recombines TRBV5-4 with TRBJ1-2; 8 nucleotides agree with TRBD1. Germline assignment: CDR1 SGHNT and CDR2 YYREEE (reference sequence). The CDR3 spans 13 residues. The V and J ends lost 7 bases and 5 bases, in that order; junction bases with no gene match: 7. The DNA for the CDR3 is TGTGCCAGCGGGGGACAGGAGAAATATGGCTACACCTTC. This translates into CASGGQEKYGYTF.

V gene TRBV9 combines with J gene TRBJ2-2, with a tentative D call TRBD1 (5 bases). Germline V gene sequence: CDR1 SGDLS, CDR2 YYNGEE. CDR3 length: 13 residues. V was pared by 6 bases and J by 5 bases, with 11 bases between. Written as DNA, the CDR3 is TGTGCCAGCACCCTAGGGGCAACCGGGGAGCTGTTTTTT. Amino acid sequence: CASTLGATGELFF.

CDR3 sequence (DNA): TGTGCCAGCAGTGCACTAGCGGGAGGGGCCGATACGCAGTATTTT. The encoded protein is CASSALAGGADTQYF. The gene calls are TRBV2 and TRBJ2-3; TRBD2 agrees at 13 bases. With V trimmed by 4 bases and J by 6 bases, 4 bases remained unmatched. Germline V gene sequence: CDR1 SNHLY, CDR2 FYNNEI. The CDR3 is made up of 15 amino acids.

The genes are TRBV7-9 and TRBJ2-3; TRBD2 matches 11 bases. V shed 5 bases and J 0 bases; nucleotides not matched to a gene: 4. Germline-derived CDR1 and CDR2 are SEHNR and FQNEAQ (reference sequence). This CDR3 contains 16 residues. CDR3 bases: TGTGCCAGCAGCGAAAGACTAGCGGGGAGCACAGATACGCAGTATTTT. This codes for CASSERLAGSTDTQYF.

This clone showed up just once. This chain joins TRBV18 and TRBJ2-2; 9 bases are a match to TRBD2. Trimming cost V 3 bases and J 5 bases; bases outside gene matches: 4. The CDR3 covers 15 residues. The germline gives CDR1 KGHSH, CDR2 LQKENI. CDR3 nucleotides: TGTGCCAGCTCACCTGGACTAGCGAGTACCGGGGAGCTGTTTTTT. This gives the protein CASSPGLASTGELFF.

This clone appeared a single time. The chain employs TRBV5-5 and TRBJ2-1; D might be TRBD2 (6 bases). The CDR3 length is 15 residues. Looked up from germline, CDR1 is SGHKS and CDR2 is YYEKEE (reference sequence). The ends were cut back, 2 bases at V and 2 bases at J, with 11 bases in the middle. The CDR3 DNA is TGTGCCAGCAGCTTTCAGCTAGCGACCTACAATGAGCAGTTCTTC. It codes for CASSFQLATYNEQFF. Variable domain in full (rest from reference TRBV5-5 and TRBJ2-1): DAGVTQSPTHLIKTRGQQVTLRCSPISGHKSVSWYQQVLGQGPQFIFQYYEKEERGRGNFPDRFSARQFPNYSSELNVNALLLGDSALYLCASSFQLATYNEQFFGPGTRLTVL.

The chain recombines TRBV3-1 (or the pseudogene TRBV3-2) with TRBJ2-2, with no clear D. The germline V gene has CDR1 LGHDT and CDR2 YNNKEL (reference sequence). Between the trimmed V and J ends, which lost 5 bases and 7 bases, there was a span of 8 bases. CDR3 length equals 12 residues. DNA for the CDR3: TGTGCCAGCAGCTACGTCGGCGGGGAGCTGTTTTTT. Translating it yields CASSYVGGELFF.

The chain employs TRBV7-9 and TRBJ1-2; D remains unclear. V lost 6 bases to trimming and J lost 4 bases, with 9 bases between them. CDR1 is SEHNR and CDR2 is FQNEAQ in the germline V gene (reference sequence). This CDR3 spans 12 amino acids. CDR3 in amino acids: CASSADFYGYTF. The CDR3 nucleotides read TGTGCCAGCAGTGCAGACTTCTATGGCTACACCTTC.

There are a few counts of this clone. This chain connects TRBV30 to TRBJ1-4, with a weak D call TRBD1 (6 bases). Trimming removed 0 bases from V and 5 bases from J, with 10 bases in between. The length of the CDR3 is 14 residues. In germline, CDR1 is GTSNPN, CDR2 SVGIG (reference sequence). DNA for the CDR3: TGTGCCTGGAGTGTACCGGACAGAAATGAAAAACTGTTTTTT. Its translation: CAWSVPDRNEKLFF.